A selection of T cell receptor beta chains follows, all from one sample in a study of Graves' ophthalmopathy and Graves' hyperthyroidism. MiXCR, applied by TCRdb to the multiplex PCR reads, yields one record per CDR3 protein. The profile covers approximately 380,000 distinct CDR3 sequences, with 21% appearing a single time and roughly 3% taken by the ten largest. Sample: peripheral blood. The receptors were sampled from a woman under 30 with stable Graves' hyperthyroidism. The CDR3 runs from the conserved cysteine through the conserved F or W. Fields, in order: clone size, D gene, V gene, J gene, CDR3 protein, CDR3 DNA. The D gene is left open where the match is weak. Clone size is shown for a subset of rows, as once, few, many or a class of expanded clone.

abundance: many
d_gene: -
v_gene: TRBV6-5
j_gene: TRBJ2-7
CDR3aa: CASSLTSRAFYEQYF
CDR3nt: TGTGCCAGCAGTTTAACATCGCGGGCCTTCTACGAGCAGTACTTC

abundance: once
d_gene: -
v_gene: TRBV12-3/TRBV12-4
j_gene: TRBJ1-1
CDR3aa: CASSRSLGATEAFF
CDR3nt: TGTGCCAGCAGCCGCTCGCTCGGGGCCACTGAAGCTTTCTTT

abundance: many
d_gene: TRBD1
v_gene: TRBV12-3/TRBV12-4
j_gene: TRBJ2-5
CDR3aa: CAIGRDRALQETQYF
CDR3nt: TGTGCCATCGGCCGGGACAGGGCCCTCCAAGAGACCCAGTACTTC

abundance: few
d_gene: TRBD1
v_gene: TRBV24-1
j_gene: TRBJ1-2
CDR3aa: CATSDKTGGNYGYTF
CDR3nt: TGTGCCACCAGTGATAAGACAGGGGGAAACTATGGCTACACCTTC

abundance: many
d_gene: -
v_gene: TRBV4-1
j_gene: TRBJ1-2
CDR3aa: CASSQAGGVATGGYTF
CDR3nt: TGCGCCAGCAGCCAAGCCGGTGGGGTCGCAACCGGCGGCTACACCTTC

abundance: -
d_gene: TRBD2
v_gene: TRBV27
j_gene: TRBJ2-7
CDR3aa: CASRPGLAGGREQYF
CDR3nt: TGTGCCAGCAGGCCCGGACTAGCGGGAGGGCGGGAGCAGTACTTC

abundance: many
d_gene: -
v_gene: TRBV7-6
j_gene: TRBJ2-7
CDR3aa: CASSPRMGFFYEQYF
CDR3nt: TGTGCCAGCAGCCCCAGAATGGGCTTTTTCTACGAGCAGTACTTC

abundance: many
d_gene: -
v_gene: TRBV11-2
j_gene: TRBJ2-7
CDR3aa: CASSLGPGIHYEQYF
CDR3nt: TGTGCCAGCAGCTTAGGTCCGGGAATACACTACGAGCAGTACTTC

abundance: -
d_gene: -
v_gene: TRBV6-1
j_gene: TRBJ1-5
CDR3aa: CASSGRTGFRNQPQHF
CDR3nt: TGTGCCAGCAGTGGTAGAACGGGTTTTCGCAATCAGCCCCAGCATTTT

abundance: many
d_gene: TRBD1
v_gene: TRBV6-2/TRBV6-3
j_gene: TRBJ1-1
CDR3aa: CASSQVDRARNTEAFF
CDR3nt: TGTGCCAGCAGTCAAGTCGACAGGGCCCGGAACACTGAAGCTTTCTTT

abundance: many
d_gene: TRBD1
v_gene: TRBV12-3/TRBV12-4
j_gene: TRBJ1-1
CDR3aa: CASSPTRDRGFRSGAFF
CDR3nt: TGTGCCAGCAGTCCGACCCGGGACAGGGGTTTTAGATCGGGAGCTTTCTTT

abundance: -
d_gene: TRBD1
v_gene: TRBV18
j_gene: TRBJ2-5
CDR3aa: CASSRQGYGETQYF
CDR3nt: TGTGCCAGCTCACGACAGGGGTACGGCGAGACCCAGTACTTC

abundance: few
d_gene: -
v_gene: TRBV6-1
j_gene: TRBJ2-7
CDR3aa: CASSEHSYEQYF
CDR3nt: TGTGCCAGCAGTGAACACAGCTACGAGCAGTACTTC

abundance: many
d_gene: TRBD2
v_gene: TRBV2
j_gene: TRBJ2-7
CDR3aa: CASSPREGGYEQYF
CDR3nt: TGTGCCAGCAGCCCCCGGGAGGGAGGGTACGAGCAGTACTTC

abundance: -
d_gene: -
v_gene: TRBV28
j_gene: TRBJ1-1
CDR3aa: CASSLFRERAEAFF
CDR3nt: TGTGCCAGCAGTTTATTCCGGGAAAGGGCTGAAGCTTTCTTT

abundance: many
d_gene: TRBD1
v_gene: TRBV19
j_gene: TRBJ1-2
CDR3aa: CASTSDRGNYGYTF
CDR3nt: TGTGCCAGTACCTCCGACAGGGGAAACTATGGCTACACCTTC

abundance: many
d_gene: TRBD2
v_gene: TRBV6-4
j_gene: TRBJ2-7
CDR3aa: CASRAGTSGLNYEQYF
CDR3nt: TGTGCCAGCAGGGCCGGGACTAGCGGGCTGAACTACGAGCAGTACTTC

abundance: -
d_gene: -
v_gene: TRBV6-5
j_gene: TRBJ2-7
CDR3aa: CASSYSNRWQAYEQYF
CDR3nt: TGTGCCAGCAGTTACTCGAATCGATGGCAGGCCTACGAGCAGTACTTC

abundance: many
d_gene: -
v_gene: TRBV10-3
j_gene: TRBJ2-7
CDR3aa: CAIMRTGDEQYF
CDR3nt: TGTGCCATCATGCGCACGGGGGACGAGCAGTACTTC

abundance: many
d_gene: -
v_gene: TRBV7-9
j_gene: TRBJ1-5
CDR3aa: CASSPDNQPQHF
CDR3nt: TGTGCCAGCAGTCCAGACAATCAGCCCCAGCATTTT